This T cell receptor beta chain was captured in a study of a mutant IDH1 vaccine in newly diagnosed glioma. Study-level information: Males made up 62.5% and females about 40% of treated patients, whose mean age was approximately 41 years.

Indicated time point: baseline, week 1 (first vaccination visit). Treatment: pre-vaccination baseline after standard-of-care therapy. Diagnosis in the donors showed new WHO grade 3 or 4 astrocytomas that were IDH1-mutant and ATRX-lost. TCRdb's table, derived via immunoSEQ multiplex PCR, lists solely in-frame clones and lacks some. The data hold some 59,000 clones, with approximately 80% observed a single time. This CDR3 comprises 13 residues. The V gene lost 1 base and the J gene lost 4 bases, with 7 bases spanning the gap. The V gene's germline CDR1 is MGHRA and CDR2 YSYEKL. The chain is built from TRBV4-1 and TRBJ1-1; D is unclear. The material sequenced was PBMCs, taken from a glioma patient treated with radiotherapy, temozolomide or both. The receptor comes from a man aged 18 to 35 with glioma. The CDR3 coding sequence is TGCGCCAGCAGCCAAGGGAGGTCCACTGAAGCTTTCTTT. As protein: CASSQGRSTEAFF.